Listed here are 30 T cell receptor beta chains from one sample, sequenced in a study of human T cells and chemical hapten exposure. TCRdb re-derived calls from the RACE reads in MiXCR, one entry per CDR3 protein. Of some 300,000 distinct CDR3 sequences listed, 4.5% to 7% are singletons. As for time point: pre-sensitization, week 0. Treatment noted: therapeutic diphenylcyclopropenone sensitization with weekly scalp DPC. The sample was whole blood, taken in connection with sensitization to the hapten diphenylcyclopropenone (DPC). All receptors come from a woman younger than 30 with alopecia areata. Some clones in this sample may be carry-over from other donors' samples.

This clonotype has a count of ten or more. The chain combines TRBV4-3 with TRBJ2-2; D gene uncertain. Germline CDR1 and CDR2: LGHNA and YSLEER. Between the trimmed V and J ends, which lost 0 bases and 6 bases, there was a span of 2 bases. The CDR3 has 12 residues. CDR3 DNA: TGCGCCAGCAGCCAAGACCCCGGGGAGCTGTTTTTT. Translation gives CASSQDPGELFF.

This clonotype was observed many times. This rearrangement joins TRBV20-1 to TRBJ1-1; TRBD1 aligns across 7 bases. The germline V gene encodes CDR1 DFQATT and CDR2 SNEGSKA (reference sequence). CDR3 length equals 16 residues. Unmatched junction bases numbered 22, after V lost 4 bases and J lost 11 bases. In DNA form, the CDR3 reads TGCAGTGCTAACCCGCGGTACCAGACAGGGCTTCAAGGTGCTTTCTTT. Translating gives CSANPRYQTGLQGAFF.

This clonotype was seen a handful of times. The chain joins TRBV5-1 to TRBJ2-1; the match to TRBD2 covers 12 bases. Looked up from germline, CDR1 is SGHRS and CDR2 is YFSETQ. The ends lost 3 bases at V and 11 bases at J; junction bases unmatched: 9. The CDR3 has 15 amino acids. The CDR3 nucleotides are TGCGCCAGCAGCTACCAACTAGCGGGGGGTCAGCAGCAGTTCTTC. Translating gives CASSYQLAGGQQQFF.

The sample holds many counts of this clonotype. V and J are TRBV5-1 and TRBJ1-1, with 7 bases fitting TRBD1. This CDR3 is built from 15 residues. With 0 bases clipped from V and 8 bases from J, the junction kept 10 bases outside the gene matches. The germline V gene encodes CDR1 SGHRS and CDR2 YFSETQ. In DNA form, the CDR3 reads TGCGCCAGCAGCTTGGAAATTAGCGGGGGACAGGAAGCTTTCTTT. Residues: CASSLEISGGQEAFF.

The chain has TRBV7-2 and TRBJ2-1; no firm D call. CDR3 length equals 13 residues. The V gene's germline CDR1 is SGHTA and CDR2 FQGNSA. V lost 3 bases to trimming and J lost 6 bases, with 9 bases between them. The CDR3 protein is CASSFRPLNEQFF. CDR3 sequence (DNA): TGTGCCAGCAGCTTCCGGCCTCTCAATGAGCAGTTCTTC.

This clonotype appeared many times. Here the CDR3 reads CAIRDGYTGELFF. The DNA for the CDR3 is TGTGCCATCAGGGACGGCTACACCGGGGAGCTGTTTTTT. This rearrangement joins TRBV10-3 to TRBJ2-2, with D unclear. The CDR3 covers 13 residues. CDR1 is ENHRY, CDR2 SYGVKD, per germline. Trimming left V 6 bases short and J 3 bases short, with 8 bases between.

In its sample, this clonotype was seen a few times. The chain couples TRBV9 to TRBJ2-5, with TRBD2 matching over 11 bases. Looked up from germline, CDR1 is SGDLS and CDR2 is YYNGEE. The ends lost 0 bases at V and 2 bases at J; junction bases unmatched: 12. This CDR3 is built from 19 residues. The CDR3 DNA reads TGTGCCAGCAGCGTAGGCCCCCTGTCTAGCGGGGGGTTACAAGAGACCCAGTACTTC. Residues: CASSVGPLSSGGLQETQYF.

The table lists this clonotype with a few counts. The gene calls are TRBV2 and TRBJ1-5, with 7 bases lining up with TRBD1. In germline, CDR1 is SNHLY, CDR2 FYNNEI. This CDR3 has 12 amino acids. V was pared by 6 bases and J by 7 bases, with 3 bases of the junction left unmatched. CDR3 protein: CASRDRLQPQHF. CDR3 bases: TGTGCCAGCAGGGACAGGCTACAGCCCCAGCATTTT.

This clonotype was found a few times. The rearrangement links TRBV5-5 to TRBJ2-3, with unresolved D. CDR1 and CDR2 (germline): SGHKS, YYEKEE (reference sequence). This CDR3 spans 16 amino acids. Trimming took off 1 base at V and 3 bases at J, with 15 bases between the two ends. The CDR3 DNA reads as TGTGCCAGCAGCTTGTTAACGGTGGTAGGAACAGATACGCAGTATTTT. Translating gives CASSLLTVVGTDTQYF.

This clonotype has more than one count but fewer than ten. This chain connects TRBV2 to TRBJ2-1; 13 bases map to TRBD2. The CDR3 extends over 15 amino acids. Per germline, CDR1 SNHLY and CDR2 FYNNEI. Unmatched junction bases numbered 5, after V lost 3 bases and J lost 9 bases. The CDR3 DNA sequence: TGTGCCAGCAGTGATAGGACTAGCGGGGGTATTGAGCAGTTCTTC. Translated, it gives CASSDRTSGGIEQFF.

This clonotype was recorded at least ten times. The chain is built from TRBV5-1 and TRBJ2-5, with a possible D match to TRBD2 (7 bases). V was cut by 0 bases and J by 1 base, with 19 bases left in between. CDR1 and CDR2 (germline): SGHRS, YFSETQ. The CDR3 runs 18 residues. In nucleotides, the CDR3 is TGCGCCAGCAGCTTGGCCGGGGGGCCATCCTCTATCCAAGAGACCCAGTACTTC. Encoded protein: CASSLAGGPSSIQETQYF. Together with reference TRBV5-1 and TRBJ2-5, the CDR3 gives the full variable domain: KAGVTQTPRYLIKTRGQQVTLSCSPISGHRSVSWYQQTPGQGLQFLFEYFSETQRNKGNFPGRFSGRQFSNSRSEMNVSTLELGDSALYLCASSLAGGPSSIQETQYFGPGTRLLVL.

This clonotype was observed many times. The CDR3 loop reads CASSYSGGAGWADTQYF. The CDR3 DNA follows: TGTGCCAGCAGTTATAGCGGGGGGGCCGGTTGGGCAGATACGCAGTATTTT. V is TRBV7-2 and J is TRBJ2-3; TRBD2 aligns across 11 bases. This CDR3 spans 17 amino acids. CDR1 SGHTA and CDR2 FQGNSA come from the germline V gene. V lost 6 bases and J lost 4; bases outside the gene matches: 12.

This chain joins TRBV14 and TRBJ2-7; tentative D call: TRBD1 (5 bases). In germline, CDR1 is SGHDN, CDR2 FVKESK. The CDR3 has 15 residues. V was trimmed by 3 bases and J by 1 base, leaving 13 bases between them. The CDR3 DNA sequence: TGTGCCAGCAGCCATAGGGATAGGGGATCCTACGAGCAGTACTTC. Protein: CASSHRDRGSYEQYF.

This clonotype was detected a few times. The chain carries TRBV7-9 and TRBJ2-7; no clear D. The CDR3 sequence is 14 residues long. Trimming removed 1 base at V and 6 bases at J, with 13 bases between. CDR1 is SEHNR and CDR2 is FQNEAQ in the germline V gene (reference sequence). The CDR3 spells CASSLGPFASEQYF. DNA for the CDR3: TGTGCCAGCAGCTTAGGTCCCTTCGCAAGCGAGCAGTACTTC.

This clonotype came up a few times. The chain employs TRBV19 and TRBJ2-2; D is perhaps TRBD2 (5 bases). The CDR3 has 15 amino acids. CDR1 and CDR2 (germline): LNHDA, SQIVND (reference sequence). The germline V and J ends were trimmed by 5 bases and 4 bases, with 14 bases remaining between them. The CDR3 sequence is CASSSGPAGTGELFF. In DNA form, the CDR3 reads TGTGCCAGTAGTTCTGGTCCTGCGGGCACCGGGGAGCTGTTTTTT.

CDR3 in amino acids: CASSLAAKTQYF. CDR3 DNA sequence: TGTGCCAGCAGTTTGGCGGCGAAGACCCAGTACTTC. The J gene is TRBJ2-5, the V gene TRBV28; D unclear. Germline CDR1 is MDHEN and CDR2 is SYDVKM. Trimming cost V 3 bases and J 6 bases, with 8 bases left between them. The CDR3 runs 12 residues.

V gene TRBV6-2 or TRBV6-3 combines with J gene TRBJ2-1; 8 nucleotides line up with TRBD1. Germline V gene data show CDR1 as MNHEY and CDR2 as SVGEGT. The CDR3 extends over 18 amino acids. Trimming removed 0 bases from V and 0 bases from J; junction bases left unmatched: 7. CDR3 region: CASSYSSTGASSYNEQFF. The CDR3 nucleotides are TGTGCCAGCAGTTACTCCTCGACAGGGGCCAGCTCCTACAATGAGCAGTTCTTC.

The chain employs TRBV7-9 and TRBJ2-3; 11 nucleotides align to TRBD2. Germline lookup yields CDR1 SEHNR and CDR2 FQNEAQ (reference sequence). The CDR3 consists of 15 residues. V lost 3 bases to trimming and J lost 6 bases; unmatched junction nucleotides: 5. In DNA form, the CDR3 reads TGTGCCAGCAGCTTCGGTAGGACTAGCGGGGATACGCAGTATTTT. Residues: CASSFGRTSGDTQYF.

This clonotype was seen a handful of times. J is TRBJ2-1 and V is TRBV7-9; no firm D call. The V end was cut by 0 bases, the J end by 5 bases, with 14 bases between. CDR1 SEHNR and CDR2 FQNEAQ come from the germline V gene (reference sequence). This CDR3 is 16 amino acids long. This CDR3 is CASSLASGGADNEQFF. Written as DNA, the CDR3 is TGTGCCAGCAGCTTAGCATCGGGCGGAGCCGACAATGAGCAGTTCTTC.

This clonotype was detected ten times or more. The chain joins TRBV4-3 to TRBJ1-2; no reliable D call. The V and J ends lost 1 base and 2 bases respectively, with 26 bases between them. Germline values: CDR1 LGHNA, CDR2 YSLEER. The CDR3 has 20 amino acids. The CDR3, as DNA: TGCGCCAGCAGCCAAGGACCGGTTTCTACTTTTAGGGCGGAGAACTATGGCTACACCTTC. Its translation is CASSQGPVSTFRAENYGYTF.

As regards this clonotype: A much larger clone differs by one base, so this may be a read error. The CDR3 loop reads CASRANSNQPQHF. Written as DNA, the CDR3 is TGTGCCAGCAGGGCGAATAGCAATCAGCCCCAGCATTTT. The chain recombines TRBV6-2 or TRBV6-3 with TRBJ1-5; D is ambiguous. Trimming pared 6 bases from V and 0 bases from J, leaving 6 bases between. CDR3 length: 13 amino acids. CDR1 is MNHEY, CDR2 SVGEGT, per germline.

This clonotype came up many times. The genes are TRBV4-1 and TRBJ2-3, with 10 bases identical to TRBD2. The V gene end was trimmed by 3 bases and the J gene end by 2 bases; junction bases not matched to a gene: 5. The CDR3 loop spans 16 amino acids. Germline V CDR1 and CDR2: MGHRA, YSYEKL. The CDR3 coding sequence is TGCGCCAGCAGCCATCTAGCGGGGGCCTTCACAGATACGCAGTATTTT. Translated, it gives CASSHLAGAFTDTQYF.

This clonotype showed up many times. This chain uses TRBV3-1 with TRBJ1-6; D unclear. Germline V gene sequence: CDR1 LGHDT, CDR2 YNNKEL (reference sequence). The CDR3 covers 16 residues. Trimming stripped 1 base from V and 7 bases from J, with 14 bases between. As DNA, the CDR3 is TGTGCCAGCAGCCAAGGTCTGGGTTCTGGAAATTCACCCCTCCACTTT. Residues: CASSQGLGSGNSPLHF.

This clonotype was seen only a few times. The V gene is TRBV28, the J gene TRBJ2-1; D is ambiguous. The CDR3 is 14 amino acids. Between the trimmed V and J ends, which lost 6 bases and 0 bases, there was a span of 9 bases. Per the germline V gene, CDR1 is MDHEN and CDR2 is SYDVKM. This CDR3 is CASRIISSYNEQFF. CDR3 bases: TGTGCCAGCAGAATAATCAGCTCCTACAATGAGCAGTTCTTC.

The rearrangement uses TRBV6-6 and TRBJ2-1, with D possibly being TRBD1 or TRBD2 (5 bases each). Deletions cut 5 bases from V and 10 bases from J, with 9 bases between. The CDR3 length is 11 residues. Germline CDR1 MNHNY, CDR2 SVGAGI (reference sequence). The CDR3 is CASSPWGEQFF. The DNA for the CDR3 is TGTGCCAGCAGTCCCTGGGGGGAGCAGTTCTTC.

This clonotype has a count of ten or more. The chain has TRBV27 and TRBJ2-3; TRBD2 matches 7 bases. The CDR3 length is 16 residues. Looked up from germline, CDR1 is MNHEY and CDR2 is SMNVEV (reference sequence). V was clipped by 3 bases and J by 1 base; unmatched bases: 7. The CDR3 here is CASSFGWGLRTDTQYF. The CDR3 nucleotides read TGTGCCAGCAGTTTTGGATGGGGACTACGCACAGATACGCAGTATTTT.

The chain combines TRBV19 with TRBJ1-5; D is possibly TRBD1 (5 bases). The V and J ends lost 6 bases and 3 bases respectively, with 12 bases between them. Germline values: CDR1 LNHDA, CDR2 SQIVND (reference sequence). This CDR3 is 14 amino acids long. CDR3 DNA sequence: TGTGCCAGTAGCAACCCAGGGTACAATCAGCCCCAGCATTTT. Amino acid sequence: CASSNPGYNQPQHF.

CDR3 DNA sequence: TGTGCCAGCAGTGAAGGGGGGTTAAAGCGGGGCTACACCTTC. Its translation is CASSEGGLKRGYTF. The chain employs TRBV6-1 and TRBJ1-2; D is possibly TRBD1 (5 bases). The V end lost 1 base, the J end lost 8 bases, and 14 bases lay between the germline ends. The CDR3 runs to 14 residues. Germline lookup yields CDR1 MNHNS and CDR2 SASEGT.

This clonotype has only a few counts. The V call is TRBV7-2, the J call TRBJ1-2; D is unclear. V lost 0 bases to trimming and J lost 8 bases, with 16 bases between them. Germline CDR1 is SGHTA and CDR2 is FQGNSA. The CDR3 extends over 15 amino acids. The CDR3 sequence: CASSLAKVVTGGYTF. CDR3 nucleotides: TGTGCCAGCAGCTTAGCTAAAGTGGTGACTGGGGGCTACACCTTC.

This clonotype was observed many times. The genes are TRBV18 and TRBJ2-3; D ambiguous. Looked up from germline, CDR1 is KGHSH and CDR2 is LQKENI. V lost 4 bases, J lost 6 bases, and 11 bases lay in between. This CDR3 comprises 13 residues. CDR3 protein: CASSQIGPDTQYF. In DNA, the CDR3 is TGTGCCAGCTCACAGATAGGCCCCGATACGCAGTATTTT.